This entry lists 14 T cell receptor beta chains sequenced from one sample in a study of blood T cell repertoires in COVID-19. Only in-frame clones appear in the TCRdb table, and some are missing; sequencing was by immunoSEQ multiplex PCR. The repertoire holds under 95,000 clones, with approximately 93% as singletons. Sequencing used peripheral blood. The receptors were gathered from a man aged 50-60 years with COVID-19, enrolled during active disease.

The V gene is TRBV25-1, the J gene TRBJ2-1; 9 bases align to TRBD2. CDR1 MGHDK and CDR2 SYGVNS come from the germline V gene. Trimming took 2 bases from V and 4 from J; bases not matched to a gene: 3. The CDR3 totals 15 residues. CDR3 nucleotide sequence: TGTGCCAGCAGTGAAGCTAGCGGGGAGTACAATGAGCAGTTCTTC. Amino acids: CASSEASGEYNEQFF.

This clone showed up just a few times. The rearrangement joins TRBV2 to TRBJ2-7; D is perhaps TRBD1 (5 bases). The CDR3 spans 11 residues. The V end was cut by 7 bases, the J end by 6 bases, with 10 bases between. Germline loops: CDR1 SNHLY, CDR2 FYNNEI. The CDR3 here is CASITGREQYV. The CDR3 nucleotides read TGTGCCAGCATTACAGGACGCGAGCAGTACGTC.

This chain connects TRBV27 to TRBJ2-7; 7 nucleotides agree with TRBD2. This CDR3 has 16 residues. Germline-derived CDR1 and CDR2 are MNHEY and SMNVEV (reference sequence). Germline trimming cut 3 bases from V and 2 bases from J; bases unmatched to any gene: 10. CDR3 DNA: TGTGCCAGCAGTTTCCAAGGGACTAATTCGGCCTACGAGCAGTACTTC. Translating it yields CASSFQGTNSAYEQYF.

CDR3 loop: CASSLRATGELFF. DNA for the CDR3: TGTGCCAGCAGTCTCAGGGCTACCGGGGAGCTGTTTTTT. The V gene is TRBV27, the J gene TRBJ2-2; D is possibly TRBD1 (5 bases). Trimming left V 5 bases short and J 5 bases short, with 9 bases between. Germline CDR1 reads MNHEY; CDR2 reads SMNVEV (reference sequence). The CDR3 sequence is 13 residues long.

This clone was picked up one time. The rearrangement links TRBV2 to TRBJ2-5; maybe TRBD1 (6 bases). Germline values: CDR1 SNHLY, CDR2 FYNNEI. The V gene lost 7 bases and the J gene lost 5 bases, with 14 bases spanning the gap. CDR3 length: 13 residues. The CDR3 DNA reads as TGTGCCAGCAAGGGGACACTCGGGGAGACCCAGTACTTC. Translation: CASKGTLGETQYF.

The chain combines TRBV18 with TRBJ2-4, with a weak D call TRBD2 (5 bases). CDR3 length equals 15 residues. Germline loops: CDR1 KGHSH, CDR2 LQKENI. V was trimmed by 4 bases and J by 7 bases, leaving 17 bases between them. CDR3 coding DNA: TGTGCCAGCTCACTTGCCCGATCACGAGGGAACATTCAGTACTTC. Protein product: CASSLARSRGNIQYF.

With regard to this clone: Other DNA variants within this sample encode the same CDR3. The CDR3 nucleotides read TGTGCCAGCAGCGTAGGCAGGGGCTATGGCTACACCTTC. Protein product: CASSVGRGYGYTF. The rearrangement joins TRBV9 to TRBJ1-2; D might be TRBD1 (6 bases). The CDR3 totals 13 residues. Per the germline V gene, CDR1 is SGDLS and CDR2 is YYNGEE. The V gene lost 0 bases and the J gene lost 4 bases, with 7 bases spanning the gap.

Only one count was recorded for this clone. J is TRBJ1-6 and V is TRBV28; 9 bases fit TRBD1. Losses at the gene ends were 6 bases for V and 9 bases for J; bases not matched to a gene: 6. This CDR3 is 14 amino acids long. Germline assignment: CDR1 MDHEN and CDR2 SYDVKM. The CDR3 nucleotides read TGTGCCAGCAGATCTACAGGGGGCGGTTCACCCCTCCACTTT. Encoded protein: CASRSTGGGSPLHF.

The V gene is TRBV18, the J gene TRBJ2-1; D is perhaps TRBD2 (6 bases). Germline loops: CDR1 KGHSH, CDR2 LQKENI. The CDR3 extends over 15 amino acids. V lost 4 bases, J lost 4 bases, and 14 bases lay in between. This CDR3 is CASSRAGLRYNEQFF. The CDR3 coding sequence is TGTGCCAGCTCACGGGCGGGACTGCGGTACAATGAGCAGTTCTTC.

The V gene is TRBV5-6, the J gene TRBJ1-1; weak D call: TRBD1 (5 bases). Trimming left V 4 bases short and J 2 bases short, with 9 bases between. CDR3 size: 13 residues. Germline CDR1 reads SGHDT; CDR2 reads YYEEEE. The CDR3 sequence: CASSQGINTEAFF. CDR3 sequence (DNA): TGTGCCAGCAGCCAGGGTATCAACACTGAAGCTTTCTTT.

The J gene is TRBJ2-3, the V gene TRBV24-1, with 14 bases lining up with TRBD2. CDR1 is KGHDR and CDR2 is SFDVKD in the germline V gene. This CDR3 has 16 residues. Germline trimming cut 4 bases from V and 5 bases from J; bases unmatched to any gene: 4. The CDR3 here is CATSDPGLAGGDTQYF. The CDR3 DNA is TGTGCCACCAGTGACCCCGGACTAGCGGGAGGAGATACGCAGTATTTT.

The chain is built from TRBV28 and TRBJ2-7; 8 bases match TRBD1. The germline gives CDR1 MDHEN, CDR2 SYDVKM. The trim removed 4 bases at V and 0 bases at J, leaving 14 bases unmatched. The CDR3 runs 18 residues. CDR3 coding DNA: TGTGCCAGCAGTTCCGATTTAGGGACAGGCGCCAGCTCCTACGAGCAGTACTTC. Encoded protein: CASSSDLGTGASSYEQYF.

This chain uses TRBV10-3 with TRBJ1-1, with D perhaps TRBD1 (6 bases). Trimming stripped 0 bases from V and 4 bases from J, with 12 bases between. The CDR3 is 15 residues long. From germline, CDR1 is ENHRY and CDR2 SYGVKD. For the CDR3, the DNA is TGTGCCATCAGTGAGTCACAGGGACCAAGCACTGAAGCTTTCTTT. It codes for CAISESQGPSTEAFF.

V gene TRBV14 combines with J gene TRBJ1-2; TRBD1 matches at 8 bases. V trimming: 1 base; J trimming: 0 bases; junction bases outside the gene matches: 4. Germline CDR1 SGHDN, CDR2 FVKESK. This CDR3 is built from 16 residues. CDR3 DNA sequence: TGTGCCAGCAGCCAAGCCCGGACAGGGTCTAACTATGGCTACACCTTC. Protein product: CASSQARTGSNYGYTF.